Listed below are T cell receptor beta chains from one sample, sequenced in a study of T-cell reconstitution after alpha-beta-depleted transplantation in children. From the PCR reads, TCRdb called clonotypes with MiXCR, one entry per CDR3 protein. The sample holds roughly 500,000 distinct CDR3 sequences, around a third seen once. The specimen was PBMCs from the stem cell graft donor, collected from the stem cell graft. The receptors stem from a human donor who donated a stem cell graft to a child with aplastic anemia. The CDR3 runs from the conserved cysteine through the conserved F or W. A D gene is named only where the DNA matches it firmly. Only some rows state a clone size, as once, few, many or a class for expanded clones.

TRBJ2-3 NA NA TRBV4-2 TGTGCCAGCAGCCAAGAGGTGGGGGGCTCGGGTTCTTCTAGCACAGATACGCAGTATTTT CASSQEVGGSGSSSTDTQYF
TRBJ2-1 NA NA TRBV7-9 TGTGCCAGCAGCACGGAGCGGGCCGGCAATGAGCAGTTCTTC CASSTERAGNEQFF
TRBJ1-1 NA once TRBV7-9 TGTGCCAGCAGCTTAGATATGACGAACACTGAAGCTTTCTTT CASSLDMTNTEAFF
TRBJ1-5 NA NA TRBV20-1 TGCAGTGCTGCACCTTCGGGCTACGGAAATCAGCCCCAGCATTTT CSAAPSGYGNQPQHF
TRBJ2-5 NA once TRBV5-6 TGTGCCAGCAGCTTAGGACAGCCACAAGAGACCCAGTACTTC CASSLGQPQETQYF
TRBJ2-1 TRBD2 few TRBV4-2 TGTGCCAGCAGCCCCGGGCTAGCGGGATTCTCCTACAATGAGCAGTTCTTC CASSPGLAGFSYNEQFF
TRBJ1-1 NA few TRBV29-1 TGCAGCGTTGATAGGAACACTGAAGCTTTCTTT CSVDRNTEAFF
TRBJ2-2 TRBD1 few TRBV18 TGTGCCAGCTCACCCGCGGGACAGGGGGCGAACACCGGGGAGCTGTTTTTT CASSPAGQGANTGELFF
TRBJ1-1 TRBD1 NA TRBV11-1 TGTGCCAGCAGCTTAGTTGGTTCAGGGGGACGTCTTCGGAGCACTGAAGCTTTCTTT CASSLVGSGGRLRSTEAFF
TRBJ2-3 TRBD2 NA TRBV12-3/TRBV12-4 TGTGCCAGCAGTTTAGCTAGCGGGGCCGTTAGTACGCAGTATTTT CASSLASGAVSTQYF
TRBJ1-5 NA NA TRBV12-3/TRBV12-4 TGTGCCAGCAGCCCCCCCGAGGTCAATCAGCCCCAGCATTTT CASSPPEVNQPQHF
TRBJ1-1 NA few TRBV29-1 TGCAGCGTGGGGGCCGTTCCAGGGTATCTGAACACTGAAGCTTTCTTT CSVGAVPGYLNTEAFF
TRBJ2-2 TRBD2 few TRBV6-2/TRBV6-3 TGTGCCAGCAGCCGACGGACTAGCGGGAGGGCCATTGGCACCGGGGAGCTGTTTTTT CASSRRTSGRAIGTGELFF
TRBJ2-7 NA NA TRBV27 TGTGCCAGCAGTTTGAGGGGCAACCTCGAGCAGTACTTC CASSLRGNLEQYF
TRBJ1-5 TRBD1 few TRBV12-3/TRBV12-4 TGTGCCAGCAGTTTGACAGGGTCCATAAACAATCAGCCCCAGCATTTT CASSLTGSINNQPQHF
TRBJ2-3 NA few TRBV6-1 TGTGCCAGCAGACTTCAGGGCCCAGATACGCAGTATTTT CASRLQGPDTQYF
TRBJ2-6 TRBD1 NA TRBV7-9 TGTGCCAGCAGCTCGGACAGGGCACTCTCTGGGGCCAACGTCCTGACTTTC CASSSDRALSGANVLTF
TRBJ2-1 NA NA TRBV29-1 TGCAGCACCGGGGGTTTTGAGCAGTTCTTC CSTGGFEQFF
TRBJ2-2 NA NA TRBV20-1 TGCAGTGCTAGTCTGACGCACACCGGGGAGCTGTTTTTT CSASLTHTGELFF
TRBJ2-2 NA many TRBV4-3 TGCGCCAGCAGCCAAGATCTGACATCCGGGGAGCTGTTTTTT CASSQDLTSGELFF
TRBJ1-3 NA NA TRBV7-2 TGTGCCAGCAGCTTAGACGGTCTAAACACCATATATTTT CASSLDGLNTIYF
TRBJ2-7 TRBD2 few TRBV30 TGTGCCTGGGGGACTAGCGGAGCCCCCCCGGGCGAGCAGTACTTC CAWGTSGAPPGEQYF
TRBJ2-4 NA NA TRBV29-1 TGCAGCGTTTTAGCGGTAACAGGAAACATTCAGTACTTC CSVLAVTGNIQYF
TRBJ2-1 NA NA TRBV20-1 TGCAGTGCCAGAGACGGGGGGCTGGGGGACAATGAGCAGTTCTTC CSARDGGLGDNEQFF
TRBJ2-5 NA NA TRBV20-1 TGCAGTGCAACTAACAGGGGGGGAGAGACCCAGTACTTC CSATNRGGETQYF
TRBJ2-1 NA once TRBV7-9 TGTGCCAGCAGCTTAGACGGGGATCTAAGCTCCTACAATGAGCAGTTCTTC CASSLDGDLSSYNEQFF
TRBJ1-4 TRBD1 once TRBV18 TGTGCCAGCTCACGACAGGGCGAGCAGAATGAAAAACTGTTTTTT CASSRQGEQNEKLFF
TRBJ1-2 TRBD1 few TRBV5-4 TGTGCCAGCAGCTTGGAGACAGGGGGGACGTATGGCTACACCTTC CASSLETGGTYGYTF
TRBJ2-3 TRBD2 few TRBV5-1 TGCGCCAGCAGCTTGTACTCTAGCGGGAGCACAGATACGCAGTATTTT CASSLYSSGSTDTQYF
TRBJ2-2 TRBD1 NA TRBV18 TGTGCCAGCCTATCACCGTGGCAGGGGGCGAACACCGGGGAGCTGTTTTTT CASLSPWQGANTGELFF
TRBJ2-2 TRBD2 NA TRBV11-2 TGTGCCAGTGATAGCGGGAGGGCGTTCGCCGGGGAGCTGTTTTTT CASDSGRAFAGELFF
TRBJ1-1 NA few TRBV18 TGTGCCAGCTCACCGTCCGTTATCAACACTGAAGCTTTCTTT CASSPSVINTEAFF
TRBJ2-1 TRBD2 NA TRBV14 TGTGCCAGCAGCGGAGGACTAGGCCACTTATACAATGAGCAGTTCTTC CASSGGLGHLYNEQFF
TRBJ2-1 NA NA TRBV19 TGTGCCAGTAGGGCGAGCGGGCCCATCGATGGGCAGTTCTTC CASRASGPIDGQFF
TRBJ2-7 NA many TRBV7-2 TGTGCCAGCAGCCCGGACTTTTACGAGCAGTACTTC CASSPDFYEQYF
TRBJ1-6 TRBD1 few TRBV6-1 TGTGCCAGCCAGACAGGGAGGAATTCACCCCTCCACTTT CASQTGRNSPLHF
TRBJ2-7 NA NA TRBV9 TGTGCCAGCAGCGTAGGAAAGGAGCAGTACTTC CASSVGKEQYF
TRBJ1-2 TRBD1 NA TRBV29-1 TGCAGCGCGACAGGGGAAGGGGGGATGGACTATGGCTACACCTTC CSATGEGGMDYGYTF
TRBJ1-2 NA NA TRBV6-5 TGTGCCAGCAGTTCGACCCCCCAGGCTAACTATGGCTACACCTTC CASSSTPQANYGYTF
TRBJ2-3 NA few TRBV19 TGTGCCAGTAGTATAGACCAGGGAACAGATACGCAGTATTTT CASSIDQGTDTQYF
TRBJ1-5 TRBD1 few TRBV5-1 TGCGCCAGGGGACAGGGGCCTACTCAGGGGAATCAGCCCCAGCATTTT CARGQGPTQGNQPQHF
TRBJ1-5 TRBD1 few TRBV6-5 TGTGCCAGCAGTTACGGAGGCGGACAGGGCAATCAGCCCCAGCATTTT CASSYGGGQGNQPQHF
TRBJ2-1 NA few TRBV9 TGTGCCAGCAGCGTACAGTCCTACAATGAGCAGTTCTTC CASSVQSYNEQFF
TRBJ2-2 TRBD2 few TRBV12-3/TRBV12-4 TGTGCCAGCAGTCCCTTAGCGGGAGGAACTACCGGGGAGCTGTTTTTT CASSPLAGGTTGELFF
TRBJ1-5 NA NA TRBV20-1 TGCAGTGCTGCCACTACAGGGAATCAGCCCCAGCATTTT CSAATTGNQPQHF
TRBJ2-2 TRBD2 NA TRBV11-2 TGTGCCAGCAGCCATGGACTAGCGGGACTCACCGGGGAGCTGTTTTTT CASSHGLAGLTGELFF
TRBJ1-1 NA NA TRBV9 TGTGCCAGCAGCCCCAGCGTTGGCAGTGAAGCTTTCTTT CASSPSVGSEAFF
TRBJ1-2 NA NA TRBV7-9 TGTGCCAGCAGCTTATCGGACGCAAGCTATGGCTACACCTTC CASSLSDASYGYTF
TRBJ2-3 TRBD2 NA TRBV5-6 TGTGCCAGCAGCTGGGGGGGTCCGAGGGTCCGGGTAGATACGCAGTATTTT CASSWGGPRVRVDTQYF
TRBJ1-2 NA few TRBV6-5 TGTGCCAGCAGTTACGGGGTCGACTATGGCTACACCTTC CASSYGVDYGYTF
TRBJ2-7 NA few TRBV6-5 TGTGCCAGCAGTTCGGACCTCCCCGAGCAGTACTTC CASSSDLPEQYF
TRBJ2-1 NA NA TRBV20-1 TGCAGTGCTAGAGATCTCAATCCTGGACACGTCAATGAGCAGTTCTTC CSARDLNPGHVNEQFF
TRBJ2-7 TRBD2 NA TRBV10-2 TGCGCCAGCAGGGGACTAGCGGAAGTTAACTACGAGCAGTACTTC CASRGLAEVNYEQYF
TRBJ1-3 NA NA TRBV5-1 TGCGCCAGCAGCCCCGGACAGACCCACTTGCACTTGCCTGGAAACACCATATATTTT CASSPGQTHLHLPGNTIYF
TRBJ1-2 NA few TRBV28 TGTGCCAGCAGTTTCGGCAGCCCAACTAACTATGGCTACACCTTC CASSFGSPTNYGYTF
TRBJ2-1 TRBD2 NA TRBV5-5 TGTGCCAGCAGCTTGGGAGCGGGAGGAGGATACAATGAGCAGTTCTTC CASSLGAGGGYNEQFF
TRBJ2-1 TRBD2 few TRBV9 TGTGCCAGCAGCGTATCGCGGGGGTTCAATGAGCAGTTCTTC CASSVSRGFNEQFF
TRBJ2-2 TRBD1 few TRBV15 TGTGCCACCAGCAGAGGGGGGACAGGGTGGACCGGGGAGCTGTTTTTT CATSRGGTGWTGELFF
TRBJ2-7 TRBD2 NA TRBV28 TGTGCCAGCAGTCTAGGACTAGAATCCTACGAGCAGTACTTC CASSLGLESYEQYF